Each of the 6 T cell receptor beta chains below was sequenced from the same sample in a study of OX40 agonist ivuxolimab in advanced cancers. The table came from immunoSEQ multiplex PCR; TCRdb's copy has only in-frame clones and leaves some out. The table shows approximately 40,000 clones, with about 80% occurring only once. The sample consisted of CD4+ or CD8+ T cells sorted from blood, taken in a trial of the OX40 agonist ivuxolimab. The source is an adult with an advanced solid tumor such as melanoma, head and neck, liver or kidney cancer.

This clone was counted between two and nine times. V is TRBV4-3 and J is TRBJ1-3; the D is unclear. CDR1 is LGHNA and CDR2 is YSLEER in the germline V gene. There are 17 residues in the CDR3. The V end lost 4 bases, the J end lost 0 bases, and 16 bases lay between the germline ends. The CDR3 protein is CASSRLVGQSSGNTIYF. CDR3 DNA: TGCGCCAGCAGCCGCCTGGTAGGGCAGAGCTCTGGAAACACCATATATTTT.

The V and J genes are TRBV7-3 and TRBJ2-3, with TRBD2 as a possible D gene (6 bases). The V end was cut by 1 base, the J end by 2 bases, with 10 bases between. The CDR3 has 15 amino acids. From germline, CDR1 is SGHTA and CDR2 FQGTGA. CDR3 bases: TGTGCCAGCAGCTTAATGGGCGGGGCCACAGATACGCAGTATTTT. It translates to CASSLMGGATDTQYF. Full variable domain (missing parts from reference TRBV7-3 and TRBJ2-3): GAGVSQTPSNKVTEKGKYVELRCDPISGHTALYWYRQSLGQGPEFLIYFQGTGAADDSGLPNDRFFAVRPEGSVSTLKIQRTERGDSAVYLCASSLMGGATDTQYFGPGTRLTVL.

V usage is TRBV7-2 and J usage is TRBJ2-5; maybe TRBD2 (7 bases). Germline CDR1 reads SGHTA; CDR2 reads FQGNSA. CDR3 size: 14 residues. V was cut by 1 base and J by 4 bases, with 10 bases left in between. CDR3 protein: CASSLGGGAETQYF. The CDR3 bases are TGTGCCAGCAGCTTAGGAGGGGGGGCAGAGACCCAGTACTTC.

The chain recombines TRBV6-5 with TRBJ2-7; the D is unclear. Germline V lookup: CDR1 MNHEY, CDR2 SVGAGI. CDR3 length: 15 amino acids. V was shortened by 0 bases and J by 4 bases, with 13 bases between the two germline ends. CDR3 nucleotides: TGTGCCAGCAGTTACTCAGGGATAGGTGATTACGAGCAGTACTTC. This translates into CASSYSGIGDYEQYF.

V gene TRBV14 combines with J gene TRBJ1-1, with TRBD1 as a possible D gene (5 bases). Germline V gene lookup returns CDR1 SGHDN and CDR2 FVKESK. The CDR3 has 15 residues. Trimming shortened V by 2 bases and J by 4 bases, and 14 bases separated the two germline ends. CDR3 nucleotide sequence: TGTGCCAGCAGCCAATTGCAGGGTCAGGGCACTGAAGCTTTCTTT. Amino acids: CASSQLQGQGTEAFF.

The rearrangement joins TRBV30 to TRBJ2-3; D gene ambiguous. Germline lookup yields CDR1 GTSNPN and CDR2 SVGIG (reference sequence). V lost 2 bases, J lost 5 bases, and 8 bases lay in between. The CDR3 sequence is 12 residues long. Written as DNA, the CDR3 is TGTGCCTGGAGTCCTAGTGGAGATACGCAGTATTTT. Amino acid sequence: CAWSPSGDTQYF.